This T cell receptor (beta chain) was observed in a study of blood T cell repertoires in COVID-19. Study-wide background: Material from acute and convalescent COVID-19 was sourced from the United States, Italy and Spain. The cDNA or gDNA used as material had been derived from T cells, B-cell-depleted T cells, or PBMCs.

The CDR3 runs 16 residues. Trimming removed 5 bases from V and 0 bases from J, with 14 bases in between. In germline, CDR1 is LNHNV, CDR2 YYDKDF (reference sequence). In the authors' workflow: How many nucleated cells were present was estimated from reference gene primer amplification. TCRdb's copy holds only in-frame clones and misses some; the assay was immunoSEQ multiplex PCR. Clone size and the V and J calls come from that table; the DNA yielded D and trimming. Seen here are 250,000 to 350,000 clones, roughly 83% observed once, and the top ten hold around 1.5%. This clone was observed a few times.

Sequencing was carried out using peripheral blood. The V and J genes are TRBV15 and TRBJ1-3; D is undetermined. This TCR derives from a woman between 45 and 65 years old with acute or convalescent COVID-19. The CDR3 nucleotides read TGTGCCACCAGCGTAATCCTTCCCCTCTCTGGAAACACCATATATTTT. Translating it yields CATSVILPLSGNTIYF.